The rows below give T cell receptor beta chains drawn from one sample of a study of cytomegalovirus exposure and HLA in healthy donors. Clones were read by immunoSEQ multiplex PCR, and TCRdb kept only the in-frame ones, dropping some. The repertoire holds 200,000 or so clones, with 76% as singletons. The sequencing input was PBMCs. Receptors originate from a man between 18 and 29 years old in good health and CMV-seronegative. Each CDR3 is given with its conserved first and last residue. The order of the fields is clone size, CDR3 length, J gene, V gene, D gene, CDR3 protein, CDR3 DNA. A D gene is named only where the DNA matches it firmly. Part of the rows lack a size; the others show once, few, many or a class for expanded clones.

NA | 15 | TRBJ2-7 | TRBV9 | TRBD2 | CASSVAASGTYEQYF | TGTGCCAGCAGCGTAGCCGCTAGCGGAACCTACGAGCAGTACTTC
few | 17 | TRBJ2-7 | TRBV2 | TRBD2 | CASSESRIAGGLTVQYF | TGTGCCAGCAGTGAAAGTCGGATAGCGGGAGGCCTTACGGTGCAGTACTTC
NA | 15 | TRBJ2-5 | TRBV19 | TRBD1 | CASSIVGTGGETQYF | TGTGCCAGTAGTATAGTCGGGACAGGGGGAGAGACCCAGTACTTC
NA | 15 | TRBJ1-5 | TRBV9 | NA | CASSVGGDSRQPQHF | TGTGCCAGCAGCGTAGGCGGGGACTCGCGACAGCCCCAGCATTTT
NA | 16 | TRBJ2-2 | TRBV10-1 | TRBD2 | CASSEDLAGGTGELFF | TGCGCCAGCAGTGAGGATCTAGCGGGAGGCACCGGGGAGCTGTTTTTT
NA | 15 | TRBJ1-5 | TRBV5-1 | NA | CASSLEPGSGQPQHF | TGCGCCAGCAGCTTGGAGCCAGGATCCGGTCAGCCCCAGCATTTT
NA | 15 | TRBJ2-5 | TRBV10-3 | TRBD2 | CAISRGLAGSETQYF | TGTGCCATCAGCAGGGGACTAGCGGGATCGGAGACCCAGTACTTC
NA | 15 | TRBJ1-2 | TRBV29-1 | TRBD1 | CSVAQGDRGDYGYTF | TGCAGCGTTGCCCAGGGGGACAGGGGGGACTATGGCTACACCTTC
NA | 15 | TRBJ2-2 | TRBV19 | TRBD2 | CASSSGLADTGELFF | TGTGCCAGTAGTTCCGGACTAGCGGACACCGGGGAGCTGTTTTTT
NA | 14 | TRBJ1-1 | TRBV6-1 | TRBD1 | CASSDPGQGAVAFF | TGTGCCAGCAGTGACCCGGGACAGGGGGCGGTCGCTTTCTTT